The rows below give T cell receptor beta chains drawn from one sample of a study of T-cell memory formation after mild COVID-19. TCRdb fed the 5' RACE reads into MiXCR, producing one record per CDR3 protein. Here the sample spans roughly 130,000 distinct CDR3 sequences, approximately 6.2% being singletons. Sequencing was carried out using PBMCs or a T cell subset sorted from them (not recorded which). The origin of the receptors is an adult woman who had mild COVID-19 (a few samples of this study predate the infection). Cell type and time point are not known. Each CDR3 is given with its conserved first and last residue. Each record gives: D gene, J gene, clone size, V gene, CDR3 length, CDR3 protein, CDR3 DNA. D genes are given only for firm matches. Not all rows give a size; the values are once, few, many and, for expanded clones, a class.

>NA|TRBJ2-1|NA|TRBV12-3/TRBV12-4|13
CASSLSTENEQFF
TGTGCCAGCAGTTTAAGTACGGAGAATGAGCAGTTCTTC
>TRBD1|TRBJ2-1|NA|TRBV6-2/TRBV6-3|15
CATSRGTGTYNEQFF
TGTGCCACCTCCAGAGGGACAGGGACCTACAATGAGCAGTTCTTC
>NA|TRBJ1-5|many|TRBV5-6|14
CASSLSLDNQPQHF
TGTGCCAGCAGCTTGTCTTTAGACAATCAGCCCCAGCATTTT
>NA|TRBJ2-3|few|TRBV5-1|13
CASSAGTSDTQYF
TGCGCCAGCAGCGCGGGGACGTCAGATACGCAGTATTTT
>NA|TRBJ1-6|few|TRBV12-3/TRBV12-4|15
CASSVGAAYNSPLHF
TGTGCCAGCAGTGTAGGGGCCGCCTATAATTCACCCCTCCACTTT
>NA|TRBJ2-5|many|TRBV25-1|15
CASRSSRDIEETQYF
TGTGCCAGCAGGTCGTCCCGGGACATAGAAGAGACCCAGTACTTC
>TRBD1|TRBJ2-1|many|TRBV12-3/TRBV12-4|14
CASSGGQPYNEQFF
TGTGCCAGCAGTGGGGGACAGCCCTACAATGAGCAGTTCTTC
>NA|TRBJ2-1|NA|TRBV10-3|13
CAISDPGNNEQFF
TGTGCCATCAGTGATCCCGGGAACAATGAGCAGTTCTTC
>NA|TRBJ1-1|many|TRBV7-6|16
CASSLGTGRVNTEAFF
TGTGCCAGCAGCTTAGGAACGGGCAGAGTGAACACTGAAGCTTTCTTT
>TRBD1|TRBJ2-7|many|TRBV5-1|16
CASSLTLTGETYEQYF
TGCGCCAGCAGCTTGACCCTTACAGGGGAAACTTACGAGCAGTACTTC
>TRBD2|TRBJ2-7|many|TRBV3-1|12
CASSQDGGLEYF
TGTGCCAGCAGCCAAGATGGTGGACTAGAATACTTC
>TRBD1|TRBJ2-3|NA|TRBV10-3|14
CAISNRGDIDTQYF
TGTGCCATCAGTAACAGGGGTGACATAGATACGCAGTATTTT
>TRBD1|TRBJ2-5|NA|TRBV5-5|14
CASSFRQGPETQYF
TGTGCCAGCAGCTTTAGACAGGGACCAGAGACCCAGTACTTC
>NA|TRBJ2-2|many|TRBV12-3/TRBV12-4|13
CASTPRTTGELFF
TGTGCCAGCACTCCCCGAACCACCGGGGAGCTGTTTTTT
>TRBD1|TRBJ1-5|many|TRBV7-2|19
CASSLFSMGTGLSNQPQHF
TGTGCCAGCAGCTTATTTTCGATGGGGACAGGGCTGAGCAATCAGCCCCAGCATTTT
>TRBD1|TRBJ1-6|NA|TRBV12-3/TRBV12-4|16
CASSFAGTANNSPLHF
TGTGCCAGCAGTTTTGCAGGGACAGCCAATAATTCACCCCTCCACTTT
>NA|TRBJ2-3|few|TRBV12-5|13
CASGTRTLDTQYF
TGTGCTAGTGGTACTCGGACGTTAGATACGCAGTATTTT
>NA|TRBJ2-1|NA|TRBV5-5|15
CASSQLRGGRDEQFF
TGTGCCAGCAGCCAACTTCGTGGGGGCCGGGATGAGCAGTTCTTC
>TRBD2|TRBJ2-3|few|TRBV24-1|15
CATSDPRGYGDTQYF
TGTGCCACCAGTGATCCGCGGGGGTACGGAGATACGCAGTATTTT
>TRBD1|TRBJ2-5|few|TRBV24-1|17
CATSDPGTGDYEETQYF
TGTGCCACCAGTGACCCTGGGACAGGGGATTACGAAGAGACCCAGTACTTC
>NA|TRBJ2-6|NA|TRBV7-2|18
CASSPPRGANSGANVLTF
TGTGCCAGCAGCCCACCAAGGGGGGCCAACTCTGGGGCCAACGTCCTGACTTTC
>NA|TRBJ1-3|few|TRBV3-1|15
CASSHRTNSGNTIYF
TGTGCCAGCAGCCACCGGACCAACTCTGGAAACACCATATATTTT
>TRBD1|TRBJ1-4|few|TRBV27|13
CATSTWGGQGLFF
TGTGCCACCTCGACGTGGGGGGGACAGGGCCTGTTTTTT
>NA|TRBJ2-3|NA|TRBV20-1|13
CSAGLAGTDTQYF
TGCAGTGCCGGTTTGGCCGGGACAGATACGCAGTATTTT
>NA|TRBJ1-1|NA|TRBV21-1|20
CASNHRLPGQGASWSTEAFF
TGTGCCAGCAACCATCGCCTTCCCGGACAGGGGGCAAGTTGGTCGACTGAAGCTTTCTTT
>NA|TRBJ1-3|few|TRBV11-2|12
CASSLVQGGIYF
TGTGCCAGCAGCTTAGTACAAGGCGGCATATATTTT
>NA|TRBJ1-2|many|TRBV6-5|13
CATGGGANYGYTF
TGTGCTACGGGAGGGGGAGCTAACTATGGCTACACCTTC
>NA|TRBJ2-5|many|TRBV12-3/TRBV12-4|13
CASSFRGGETQYF
TGTGCCAGCAGTTTCCGGGGCGGAGAGACCCAGTACTTC
>NA|TRBJ2-7|NA|TRBV13|14
CASRRQNRDYEQYF
TGTGCCAGCAGACGGCAGAACAGAGACTACGAGCAGTACTTC
>TRBD2|TRBJ2-7|NA|TRBV14|15
CASSQELAGGYEQYF
TGTGCCAGCAGCCAAGAACTAGCGGGAGGATACGAGCAGTACTTC
>NA|TRBJ2-4|NA|TRBV19|16
CASSIDLGIAKNIQYF
TGTGCCAGTAGTATAGATCTGGGAATAGCCAAAAACATTCAGTACTTC
>NA|TRBJ2-7|many|TRBV5-1|16
CASSQTNGLLGYEQYF
TGCGCCAGCAGCCAGACCAACGGCTTACTGGGGTACGAGCAGTACTTC
>NA|TRBJ2-3|NA|TRBV7-3|13
CASSSPPNSPQYF
TGTGCCAGCAGCTCTCCCCCTAACTCGCCGCAGTATTTT
>NA|TRBJ2-1|NA|TRBV18|14
CASSPSQGWYEQFF
TGTGCCAGCTCACCATCACAGGGATGGTATGAGCAGTTCTTC
>NA|TRBJ2-1|NA|TRBV20-1|11
CSAPGNLEQFF
TGCAGTGCTCCCGGGAATTTGGAGCAGTTCTTC
>NA|TRBJ1-1|NA|TRBV12-3/TRBV12-4|14
CASSSLVMNTEAFF
TGTGCCAGCAGTTCCTTAGTCATGAACACTGAAGCTTTCTTT
>NA|TRBJ1-5|few|TRBV5-1|14
CASSLRGGDQPQHF
TGCGCCAGCAGCTTACGCGGAGGTGATCAGCCCCAGCATTTT
>NA|TRBJ2-7|NA|TRBV7-3|13
CASSPGTPREQYF
TGTGCCAGCAGTCCCGGGACCCCCCGGGAGCAGTACTTC
>NA|TRBJ2-7|NA|TRBV20-1|14
CSARGGPNSYEQYF
TGCAGTGCTAGGGGGGGGCCGAACTCCTACGAGCAGTACTTC
>NA|TRBJ1-2|few|TRBV3-1|14
CASSQDLSGYGYTF
TGTGCCAGCAGCCAAGATCTTTCGGGCTATGGCTACACCTTC
>TRBD1|TRBJ1-2|many|TRBV5-1|15
CASSLGTGQGYGYTF
TGCGCCAGCAGCTTGGGGACAGGGCAAGGGTATGGCTACACCTTC
>NA|TRBJ2-7|NA|TRBV11-2|13
CASSRTDNYEQYF
TGTGCCAGCAGTCGGACAGACAACTACGAGCAGTACTTC
>NA|TRBJ2-1|few|TRBV2|18
CASSDSGRRARSYNEQFF
TGTGCCAGCAGTGATTCGGGACGTCGCGCCCGCTCCTACAATGAGCAGTTCTTC